These 14 T cell receptor beta chains share one sample of origin, sequenced in a study of blood T cell repertoires in COVID-19 (dated by TCRdb to between 2020 and 2021). Preparation of the library involved the immunoSEQ multiplex PCR assay. The source is immuneACCESS, and TCRdb retained only in-frame sequences with V and J called. Part of the clones is not carried over; for the studies checked, unresolved V genes explain less than half of this, and the remainder is unexplained. The sample table shows about 140,000 clones, and about 89% are seen once. About 2.5% of the sample is held by the ten biggest clonotypes. The sequencing sample was made of peripheral blood. The receptors shown here come from a man aged 50-60 years with active COVID-19.

This rearrangement joins TRBV3-1 (or the pseudogene TRBV3-2) to TRBJ2-2; no reliable D call. Per the germline V gene, CDR1 is LGHDT and CDR2 is YNNKEL (reference sequence). This CDR3 spans 12 amino acids. Trimming left V 6 bases short and J 5 bases short, with 7 bases between. The CDR3 DNA follows: TGTGCCAGCAGGTCCAAAACCGGGGAGCTGTTTTTT. This gives the protein CASRSKTGELFF.

The chain employs TRBV11-3 and TRBJ2-3; D gene uncertain. The CDR3 has 13 amino acids. V was clipped by 5 bases and J by 4 bases, with 10 bases between them. Germline CDR1 is SGHNT and CDR2 is YENEEA. DNA of the CDR3: TGTGCCAGCAGCACCCGACTTTCAGATACGCAGTATTTT. Its protein product is CASSTRLSDTQYF.

J is TRBJ2-5 and V is TRBV2; maybe TRBD1 (6 bases). Deletions cut 5 bases from V and 7 bases from J, with 11 bases between. Germline V lookup: CDR1 SNHLY, CDR2 FYNNEI. The CDR3 runs to 12 residues. The CDR3 nucleotides are TGTGCCAGCAGTCACAGGGCAGGGACCCAGTACTTC. Translation: CASSHRAGTQYF.

J is TRBJ1-2 and V is TRBV6-5, with TRBD1 matching 8 bases. The CDR3 contains 13 residues. V gave up 7 bases and J gave up 5 bases; unmatched junction bases: 6. The germline CDR1 and CDR2 sequences are MNHEY and SVGAGI. The CDR3 region has the DNA TGTGCCAGCAATACGGGACAGGTATATGGCTACACCTTC. Translation gives CASNTGQVYGYTF.

The V gene is TRBV6-1, the J gene TRBJ1-1; the D gene is possibly TRBD1 (5 bases). Germline-derived CDR1 and CDR2 are MNHNS and SASEGT. This CDR3 is built from 15 residues. V lost 3 bases, J lost 1 base, and 12 bases lay in between. CDR3 region: CASSDGHLGNTEAFF. In DNA form, the CDR3 reads TGTGCCAGCAGTGATGGACACCTCGGGAACACTGAAGCTTTCTTT.

The rearrangement uses TRBV5-1 and TRBJ2-7; 8 nucleotides line up with TRBD1. CDR1 SGHRS and CDR2 YFSETQ come from the germline V gene. The CDR3 has 17 amino acids. V trimming: 3 bases; J trimming: 2 bases; junction bases outside the gene matches: 13. The CDR3 region has the DNA TGCGCCAGCAGCTCACGATATGGACAGGGTAAAACCTACGAGCAGTACTTC. Amino acids: CASSSRYGQGKTYEQYF. The full variable domain, its missing parts supplied by reference TRBV5-1 and TRBJ2-7, is KAGVTQTPRYLIKTRGQQVTLSCSPISGHRSVSWYQQTPGQGLQFLFEYFSETQRNKGNFPGRFSGRQFSNSRSEMNVSTLELGDSALYLCASSSRYGQGKTYEQYFGPGTRLTVT.

The CDR3 DNA reads TGTGCCAGCAGCTTGGGAACAGGGGTATCAAAAGCTTTCTTT. Translation: CASSLGTGVSKAFF. The chain combines TRBV5-5 with TRBJ1-1; 7 nucleotides line up with TRBD1. With V trimmed by 0 bases and J by 9 bases, 8 bases remained unmatched. The CDR3 is 14 amino acids. Germline V lookup: CDR1 SGHKS, CDR2 YYEKEE (reference sequence).

The V and J genes are TRBV7-9 and TRBJ2-2; D is undetermined. The CDR3 extends over 15 amino acids. The V gene lost 0 bases and the J gene lost 4 bases, with 9 bases spanning the gap. The germline CDR1 and CDR2 sequences are SEHNR and FQNEAQ (reference sequence). CDR3 coding DNA: TGTGCCAGCAGCTTAGCTCAGGTTATCACCGGGGAGCTGTTTTTT. This gives the protein CASSLAQVITGELFF.

This clone has only a few counts. This chain connects TRBV7-9 to TRBJ1-2; D gene uncertain. The germline CDR1 and CDR2 sequences are SEHNR and FQNEAQ (reference sequence). This CDR3 has 12 residues. The V and J ends lost 5 bases and 5 bases respectively, with 9 bases between them. The CDR3 spells CASSPGAYGYTF. In nucleotides, the CDR3 is TGTGCCAGCAGCCCGGGAGCTTATGGCTACACCTTC.

This chain uses TRBV6-1 with TRBJ1-1; D may be TRBD1 (5 bases). The CDR3 spans 15 residues. V dropped 3 bases and J dropped 4 bases, with 15 bases sitting between them. The germline gives CDR1 MNHNS, CDR2 SASEGT. Written as DNA, the CDR3 is TGTGCCAGCAGTGAGGGGACTGCTAGAGGCACTGAAGCTTTCTTT. This gives the protein CASSEGTARGTEAFF.

The rearrangement joins TRBV6-2 or TRBV6-3 to TRBJ2-2; 9 positions agree with TRBD2. The germline CDR1 and CDR2 sequences are MNHEY and SVGEGT. V was pared by 4 bases and J by 5 bases, with 2 bases of the junction left unmatched. The CDR3 is made up of 14 amino acids. CDR3 sequence reads: CASSSSGATGELFF. In nucleotides, the CDR3 is TGTGCCAGCAGTTCTAGCGGGGCGACCGGGGAGCTGTTTTTT.

This clone was observed a few times. The rearrangement joins TRBV5-1 to TRBJ2-7, with TRBD1 identical over 8 bases. The trim removed 6 bases at V and 3 bases at J, leaving 8 bases unmatched. CDR3 length: 14 amino acids. Germline V gene lookup returns CDR1 SGHRS and CDR2 YFSETQ. CDR3: CASNPGTGLYEQYF. The CDR3 DNA sequence: TGCGCCAGCAATCCGGGGACAGGTCTCTACGAGCAGTACTTC.

V gene TRBV21-1 combines with J gene TRBJ1-3; the table's D call TRBD1 went unverified against the DNA. TRBV21-1 has pseudogene status. This CDR3 has 20 amino acids. The CDR3 sequence: CASSKKGKRTGGCAGNTIYF. CDR3 nucleotides: TGTGCCAGCAGCAAAAAAGGAAAGAGGACAGGGGGCTGTGCTGGAAACACCATATATTTT.

This clone was seen a single time. J is TRBJ2-1 and V is TRBV6-1, with a tentative D call TRBD2 (6 bases). CDR3 length equals 14 residues. Trimming took 2 bases from V and 9 from J, leaving 14 bases between them. The germline CDR1 and CDR2 sequences are MNHNS and SASEGT. CDR3 DNA: TGTGCCAGCAGTGAAAAGGGACTGCTACCTGAGCAGTTCTTC. The encoded protein is CASSEKGLLPEQFF.